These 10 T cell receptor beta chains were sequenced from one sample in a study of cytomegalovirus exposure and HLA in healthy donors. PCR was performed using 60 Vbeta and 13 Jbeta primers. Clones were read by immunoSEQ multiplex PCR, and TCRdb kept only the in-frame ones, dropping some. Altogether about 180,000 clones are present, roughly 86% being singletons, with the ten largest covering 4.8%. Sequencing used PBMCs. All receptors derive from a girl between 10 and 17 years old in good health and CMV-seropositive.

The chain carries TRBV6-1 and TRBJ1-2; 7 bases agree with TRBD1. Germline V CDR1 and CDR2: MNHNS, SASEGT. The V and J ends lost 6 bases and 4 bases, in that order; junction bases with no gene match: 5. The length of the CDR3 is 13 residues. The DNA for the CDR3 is TGTGCCAGCAGCGACAGGGTGGGCTATGGCTACACCTTC. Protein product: CASSDRVGYGYTF.

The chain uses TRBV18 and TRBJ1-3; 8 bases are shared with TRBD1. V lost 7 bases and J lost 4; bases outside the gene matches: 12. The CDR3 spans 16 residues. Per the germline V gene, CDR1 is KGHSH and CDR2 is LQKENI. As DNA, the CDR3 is TGTGCCAGCTTACGATCAACAGGGGGAGGCGGAAACACCATATATTTT. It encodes CASLRSTGGGGNTIYF.

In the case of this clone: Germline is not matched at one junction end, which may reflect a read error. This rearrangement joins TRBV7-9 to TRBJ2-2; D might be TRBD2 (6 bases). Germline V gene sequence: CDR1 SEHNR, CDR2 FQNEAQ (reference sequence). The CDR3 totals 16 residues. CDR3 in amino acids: CSSSLSGDANTGELFF. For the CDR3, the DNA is TGTTCCAGCAGCCTATCGGGGGACGCGAACACCGGGGAGCTGTTTTTT.

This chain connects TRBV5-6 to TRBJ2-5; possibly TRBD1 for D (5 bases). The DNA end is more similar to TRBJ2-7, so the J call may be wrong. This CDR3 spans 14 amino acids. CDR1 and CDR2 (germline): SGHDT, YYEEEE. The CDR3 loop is CASCLSQGLYEQYF. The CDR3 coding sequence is TGTGCCAGCTGTTTGTCGCAGGGTTTGTACGAGCAGTACTTC.

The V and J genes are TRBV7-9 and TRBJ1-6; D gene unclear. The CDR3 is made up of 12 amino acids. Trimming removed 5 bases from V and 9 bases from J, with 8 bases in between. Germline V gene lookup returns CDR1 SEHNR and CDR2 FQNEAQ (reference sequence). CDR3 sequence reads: CASSESRSPLHF. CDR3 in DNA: TGTGCCAGCAGCGAGAGCCGTTCACCCCTCCACTTT.

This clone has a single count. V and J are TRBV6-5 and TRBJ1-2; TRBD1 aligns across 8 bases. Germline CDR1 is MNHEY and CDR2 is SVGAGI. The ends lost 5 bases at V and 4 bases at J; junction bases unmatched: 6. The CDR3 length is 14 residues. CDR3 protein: CASSIAGGGYGYTF. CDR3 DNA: TGTGCCAGCAGTATAGCAGGGGGCGGCTATGGCTACACCTTC.

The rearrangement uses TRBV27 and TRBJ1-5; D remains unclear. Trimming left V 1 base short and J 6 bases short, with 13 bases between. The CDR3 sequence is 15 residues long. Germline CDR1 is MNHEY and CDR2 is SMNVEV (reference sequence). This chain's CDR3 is CASSLWPPISQPQHF. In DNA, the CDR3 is TGTGCCAGCAGTTTATGGCCGCCCATAAGTCAGCCCCAGCATTTT.

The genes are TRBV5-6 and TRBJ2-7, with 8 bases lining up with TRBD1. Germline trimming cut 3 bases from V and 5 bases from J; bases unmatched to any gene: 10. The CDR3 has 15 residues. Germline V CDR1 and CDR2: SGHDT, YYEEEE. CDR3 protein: CASSSGTGFSHEQYF. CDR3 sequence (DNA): TGTGCCAGCAGCTCCGGGACAGGTTTTTCCCACGAGCAGTACTTC.

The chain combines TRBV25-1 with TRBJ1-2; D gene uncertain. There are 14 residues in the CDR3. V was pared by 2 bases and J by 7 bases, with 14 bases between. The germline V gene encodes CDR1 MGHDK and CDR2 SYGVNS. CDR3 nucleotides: TGTGCCAGCAGTGAAATAGGCCTGGCTAGTGGCTACACCTTC. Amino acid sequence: CASSEIGLASGYTF.

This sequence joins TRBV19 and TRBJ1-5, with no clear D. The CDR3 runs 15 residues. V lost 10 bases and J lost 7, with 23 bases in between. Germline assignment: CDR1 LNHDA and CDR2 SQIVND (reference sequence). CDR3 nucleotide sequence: TGTGCCACCGCGTTACAGCCTGACTATTCCCAGCCCCAGCATTTT. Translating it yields CATALQPDYSQPQHF.